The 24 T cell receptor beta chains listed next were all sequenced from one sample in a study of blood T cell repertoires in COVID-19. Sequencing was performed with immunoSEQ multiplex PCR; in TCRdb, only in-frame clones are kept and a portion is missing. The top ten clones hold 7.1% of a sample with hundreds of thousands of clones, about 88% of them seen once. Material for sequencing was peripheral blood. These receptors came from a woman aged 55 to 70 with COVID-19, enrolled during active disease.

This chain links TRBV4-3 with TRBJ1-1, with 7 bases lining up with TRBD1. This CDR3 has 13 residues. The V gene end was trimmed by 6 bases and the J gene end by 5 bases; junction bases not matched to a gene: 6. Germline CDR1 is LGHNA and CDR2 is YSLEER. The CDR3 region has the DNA TGCGCCAGCAGTCGGACAGGATCAACTGAAGCTTTCTTT. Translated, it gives CASSRTGSTEAFF.

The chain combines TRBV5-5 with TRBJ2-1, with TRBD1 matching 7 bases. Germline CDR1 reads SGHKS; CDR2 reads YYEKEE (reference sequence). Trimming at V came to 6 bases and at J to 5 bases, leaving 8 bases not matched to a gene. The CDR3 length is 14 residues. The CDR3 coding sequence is TGTGCCAGCATCAAGGGGGCTGCCGACAATGAGCAGTTCTTC. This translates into CASIKGAADNEQFF.

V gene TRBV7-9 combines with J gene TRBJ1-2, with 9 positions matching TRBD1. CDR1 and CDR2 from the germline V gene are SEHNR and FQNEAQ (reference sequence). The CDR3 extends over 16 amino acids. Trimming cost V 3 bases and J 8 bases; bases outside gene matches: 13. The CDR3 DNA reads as TGTGCCAGCAGCTTTCTGGACAGGGGTAACGTGCGGGGCTACACCTTC. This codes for CASSFLDRGNVRGYTF.

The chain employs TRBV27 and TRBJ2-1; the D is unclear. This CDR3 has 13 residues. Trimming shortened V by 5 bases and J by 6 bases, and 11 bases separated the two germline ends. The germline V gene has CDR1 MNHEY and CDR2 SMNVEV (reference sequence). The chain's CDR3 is CASSHTVSNEQFF. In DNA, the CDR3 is TGTGCCAGCAGTCACACAGTAAGCAATGAGCAGTTCTTC.

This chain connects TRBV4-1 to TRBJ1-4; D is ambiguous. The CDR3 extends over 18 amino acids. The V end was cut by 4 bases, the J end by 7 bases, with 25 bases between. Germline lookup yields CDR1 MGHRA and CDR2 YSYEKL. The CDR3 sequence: CASSRRIEGSAVVEKLFF. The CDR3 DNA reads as TGCGCCAGCAGCCGTCGTATTGAGGGCTCGGCTGTAGTTGAAAAACTGTTTTTT.

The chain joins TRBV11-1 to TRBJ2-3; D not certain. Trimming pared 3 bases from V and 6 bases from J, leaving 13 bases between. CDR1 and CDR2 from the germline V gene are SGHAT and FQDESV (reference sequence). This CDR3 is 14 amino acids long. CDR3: CASSLAVRKDTQYF. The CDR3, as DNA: TGTGCCAGCAGCTTGGCGGTGCGGAAGGATACGCAGTATTTT. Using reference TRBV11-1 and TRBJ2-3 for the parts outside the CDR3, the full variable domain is EAEVAQSPRYKITEKSQAVAFWCDPISGHATLYWYRQILGQGPELLVQFQDESVVDDSQLPKDRFSAERLKGVDSTLKIQPAELGDSAMYLCASSLAVRKDTQYFGPGTRLTVL.

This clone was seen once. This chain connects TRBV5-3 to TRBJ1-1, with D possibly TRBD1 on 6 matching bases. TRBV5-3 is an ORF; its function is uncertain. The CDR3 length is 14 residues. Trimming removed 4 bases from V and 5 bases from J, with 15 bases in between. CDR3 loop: CARSPHRVSTEAFF. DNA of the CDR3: TGTGCCAGAAGCCCCCACAGGGTTTCTACTGAAGCTTTCTTT.

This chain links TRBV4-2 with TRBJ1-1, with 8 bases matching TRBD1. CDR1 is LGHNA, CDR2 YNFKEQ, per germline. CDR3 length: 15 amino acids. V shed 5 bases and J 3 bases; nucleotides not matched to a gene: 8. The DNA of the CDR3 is TGTGCCAGCAGCAGACCCCAGGGGGCCGACACTGAAGCTTTCTTT. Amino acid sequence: CASSRPQGADTEAFF.

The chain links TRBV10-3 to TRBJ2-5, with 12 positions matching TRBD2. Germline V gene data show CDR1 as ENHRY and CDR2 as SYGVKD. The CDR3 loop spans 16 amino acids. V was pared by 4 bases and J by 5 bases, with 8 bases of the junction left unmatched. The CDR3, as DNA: TGTGCCATCAGTGGATCTAGCGGGGGGGCGTGGGAGACCCAGTACTTC. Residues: CAISGSSGGAWETQYF.

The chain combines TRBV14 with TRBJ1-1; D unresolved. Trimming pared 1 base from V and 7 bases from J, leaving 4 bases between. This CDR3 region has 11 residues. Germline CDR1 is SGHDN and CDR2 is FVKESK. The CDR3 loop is CASSQGHEAFF. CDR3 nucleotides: TGTGCCAGCAGCCAAGGGCATGAAGCTTTCTTT.

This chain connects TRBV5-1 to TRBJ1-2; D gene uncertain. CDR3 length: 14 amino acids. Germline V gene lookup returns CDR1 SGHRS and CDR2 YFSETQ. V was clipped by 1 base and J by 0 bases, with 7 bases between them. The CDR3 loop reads CASSLNPANYGYTF. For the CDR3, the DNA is TGCGCCAGCAGCTTGAACCCAGCTAACTATGGCTACACCTTC.

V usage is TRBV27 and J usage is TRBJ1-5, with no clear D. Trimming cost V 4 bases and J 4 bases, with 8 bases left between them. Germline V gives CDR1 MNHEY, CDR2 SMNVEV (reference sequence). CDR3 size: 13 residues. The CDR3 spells CASSWSGNQPQHF. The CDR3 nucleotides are TGTGCCAGCAGTTGGAGCGGGAATCAGCCCCAGCATTTT.

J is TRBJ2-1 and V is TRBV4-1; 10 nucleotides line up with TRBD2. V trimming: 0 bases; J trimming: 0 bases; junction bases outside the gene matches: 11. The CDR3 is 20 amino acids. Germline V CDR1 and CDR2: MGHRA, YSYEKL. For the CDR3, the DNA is TGCGCCAGCAGCCAAGAAACAGCTAGCGGGGGAATTTCCTCCTACAATGAGCAGTTCTTC. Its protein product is CASSQETASGGISSYNEQFF.

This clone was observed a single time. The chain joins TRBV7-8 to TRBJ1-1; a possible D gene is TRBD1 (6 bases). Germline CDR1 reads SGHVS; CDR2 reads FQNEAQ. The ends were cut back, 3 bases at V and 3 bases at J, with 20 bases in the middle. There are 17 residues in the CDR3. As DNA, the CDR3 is TGTGCCAGCAGCTTTCCATCCAAGAATAACAGGGACACTGAAGCTTTCTTT. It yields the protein CASSFPSKNNRDTEAFF.

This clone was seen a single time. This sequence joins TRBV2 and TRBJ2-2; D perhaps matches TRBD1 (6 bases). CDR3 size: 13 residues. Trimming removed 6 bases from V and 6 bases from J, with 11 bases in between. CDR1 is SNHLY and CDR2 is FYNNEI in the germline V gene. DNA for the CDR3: TGTGCCAGCAGGGGGGCTAAGGCCGGGGAGCTGTTTTTT. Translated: CASRGAKAGELFF.

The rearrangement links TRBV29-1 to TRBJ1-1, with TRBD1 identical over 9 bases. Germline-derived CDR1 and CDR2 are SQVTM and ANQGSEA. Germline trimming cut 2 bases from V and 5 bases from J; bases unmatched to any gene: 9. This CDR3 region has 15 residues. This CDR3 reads CSVESPRQGGTEAFF. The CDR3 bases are TGCAGCGTTGAAAGCCCCCGACAGGGGGGGACTGAAGCTTTCTTT.

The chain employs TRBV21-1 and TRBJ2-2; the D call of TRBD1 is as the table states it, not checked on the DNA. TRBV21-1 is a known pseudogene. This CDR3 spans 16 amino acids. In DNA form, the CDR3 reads TGTGCCAGCGGGGCAGAAGGGGATAGAGGCACCGGGGAGCTGTTTTTT. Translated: CASGAEGDRGTGELFF.

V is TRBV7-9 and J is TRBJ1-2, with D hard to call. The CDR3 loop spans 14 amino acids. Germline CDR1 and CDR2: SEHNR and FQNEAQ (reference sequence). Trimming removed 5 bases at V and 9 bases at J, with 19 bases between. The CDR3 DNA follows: TGTGCCAGCAGCATAGAGGCAGGTTCTATCCGCTACACCTTC. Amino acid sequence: CASSIEAGSIRYTF.

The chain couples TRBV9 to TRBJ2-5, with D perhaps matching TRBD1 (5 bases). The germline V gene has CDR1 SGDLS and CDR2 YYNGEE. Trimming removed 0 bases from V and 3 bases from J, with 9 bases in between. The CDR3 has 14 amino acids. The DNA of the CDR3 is TGTGCCAGCAGCGTAGGGGCAGGGAAAGAGACCCAGTACTTC. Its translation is CASSVGAGKETQYF. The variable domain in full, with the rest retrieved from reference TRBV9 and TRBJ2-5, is DSGVTQTPKHLITATGQRVTLRCSPRSGDLSVYWYQQSLDQGLQFLIQYYNGEERAKGNILERFSAQQFPDLHSELNLSSLELGDSALYFCASSVGAGKETQYFGPGTRLLVL.

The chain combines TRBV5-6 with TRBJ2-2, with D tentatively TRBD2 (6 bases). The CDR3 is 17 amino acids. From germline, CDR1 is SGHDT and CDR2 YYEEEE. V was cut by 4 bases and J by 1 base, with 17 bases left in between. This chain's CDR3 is CASSPLVGRGNTGELFF. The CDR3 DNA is TGTGCCAGCAGCCCATTAGTGGGGCGGGGGAACACCGGGGAGCTGTTTTTT.

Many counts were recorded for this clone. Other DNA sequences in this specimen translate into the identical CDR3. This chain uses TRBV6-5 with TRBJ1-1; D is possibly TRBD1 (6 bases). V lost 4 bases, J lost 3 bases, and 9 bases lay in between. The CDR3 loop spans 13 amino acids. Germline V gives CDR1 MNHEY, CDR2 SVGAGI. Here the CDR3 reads CASSLRQDTEAFF. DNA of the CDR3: TGTGCCAGCAGTTTAAGACAGGACACTGAAGCTTTCTTT.

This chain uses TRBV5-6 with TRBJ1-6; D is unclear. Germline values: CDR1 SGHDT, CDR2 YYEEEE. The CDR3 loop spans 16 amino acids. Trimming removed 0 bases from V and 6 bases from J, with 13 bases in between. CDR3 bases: TGTGCCAGCAGCTTGGCCGTGGGGAGCGGTAATTCACCCCTCCACTTT. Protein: CASSLAVGSGNSPLHF.

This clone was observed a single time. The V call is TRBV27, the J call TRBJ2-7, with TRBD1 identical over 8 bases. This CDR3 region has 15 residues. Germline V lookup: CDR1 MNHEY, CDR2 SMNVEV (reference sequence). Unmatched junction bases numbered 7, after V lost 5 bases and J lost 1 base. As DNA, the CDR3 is TGTGCCAGCAGTCCGACCGACAGGGGATCCTACGAGCAGTACTTC. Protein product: CASSPTDRGSYEQYF.

This CDR3 reads CSAPLLDTQYF. The CDR3 bases are TGCAGTGCTCCATTGTTAGATACGCAGTATTTT. The rearrangement joins TRBV20-1 to TRBJ2-3; D not resolved. CDR3 size: 11 residues. Germline V gene sequence: CDR1 DFQATT, CDR2 SNEGSKA (reference sequence). With 5 bases removed from V and 5 bases from J, the gap between germline ends came to 8 bases.